This is a list of T cell receptor beta chains from one sample in a study of T cell repertoires in cytomegalovirus infection. Each CDR3 protein is one row after TCRdb ran MiXCR on the reads. The data show about 110,000 distinct CDR3 sequences, 30% seen once. These receptors have no identified antigens. The sample consisted of CD8+ T cells from cultured PBMCs, taken from culture after CMV antigen stimulation. These receptors were collected from a human donor in good health (CMV status not recorded). Some clones in this sample may be carry-over from other donors' samples. The CDR3 runs from the conserved cysteine through the conserved F or W. D genes are given only for firm matches. Size values are once, few and many counts, or a class for expanded clones, and some rows have none.

CDR3 DNA: TGTGCCAGCAGCTTAGACCTTGACACAGATACGCAGTATTTT; CDR3 protein: CASSLDLDTDTQYF; J gene: TRBJ2-3; V gene: TRBV7-8; clone size: few; D gene: -
CDR3 DNA: TGTGCCAGCCAGGAGAATATGCGGGCATCCTACGAGCAGTACTTC; CDR3 protein: CASQENMRASYEQYF; J gene: TRBJ2-7; V gene: TRBV27; clone size: many; D gene: -
CDR3 DNA: TGCAGTGCTAGAGACCCCCTAGACAACTATAATTCACCCCTCCACTTT; CDR3 protein: CSARDPLDNYNSPLHF; J gene: TRBJ1-6; V gene: TRBV20-1; clone size: -; D gene: -
CDR3 DNA: TGTGCCAGCAGCCCTACAACAGGGGGCTCTGGGGCCAACGTCCTGACTTTC; CDR3 protein: CASSPTTGGSGANVLTF; J gene: TRBJ2-6; V gene: TRBV4-2; clone size: -; D gene: TRBD1
CDR3 DNA: TGCGCCAGCAGCCGGCCGGAGCAGTTCTTC; CDR3 protein: CASSRPEQFF; J gene: TRBJ2-1; V gene: TRBV5-1; clone size: few; D gene: -
CDR3 DNA: TGTGCCAGCAGCTTAGTTCAGGGACGTCTTGCCTACGAGCAGTACTTC; CDR3 protein: CASSLVQGRLAYEQYF; J gene: TRBJ2-7; V gene: TRBV7-9; clone size: -; D gene: -
CDR3 DNA: TGTGCCAGCAGCTTAGAGCTGCCGAACACTGAAGCTTTCTTT; CDR3 protein: CASSLELPNTEAFF; J gene: TRBJ1-1; V gene: TRBV7-8; clone size: -; D gene: -
CDR3 DNA: TGTGCCATCAGTGATGACACCGGGGAGCTGTTTTTT; CDR3 protein: CAISDDTGELFF; J gene: TRBJ2-2; V gene: TRBV10-3; clone size: -; D gene: -
CDR3 DNA: TGCGCCAGCAGCGACAGGGTTACTGAAGCTTTCTTT; CDR3 protein: CASSDRVTEAFF; J gene: TRBJ1-1; V gene: TRBV4-1; clone size: -; D gene: TRBD1
CDR3 DNA: TGCGCCAGCAGCCAAGATGTCTTGGGTTATAGCAATCAGCCCCAGCATTTT; CDR3 protein: CASSQDVLGYSNQPQHF; J gene: TRBJ1-5; V gene: TRBV4-1; clone size: -; D gene: -
CDR3 DNA: TGTGCCAGCAGCTTCCTGTCGGGACGGATTCAAGAGACCCAGTACTTC; CDR3 protein: CASSFLSGRIQETQYF; J gene: TRBJ2-5; V gene: TRBV7-2; clone size: many; D gene: -
CDR3 DNA: TGTGCCAGCAGCCAAGGGACAGCGGAGACCGGGGAGCTGTTTTTT; CDR3 protein: CASSQGTAETGELFF; J gene: TRBJ2-2; V gene: TRBV7-8; clone size: -; D gene: TRBD1
CDR3 DNA: TGTGCCAGTAGCGTCAACACTCCGGGACAGGGGGCGTATGGCTACACCTTC; CDR3 protein: CASSVNTPGQGAYGYTF; J gene: TRBJ1-2; V gene: TRBV19; clone size: few; D gene: TRBD1
CDR3 DNA: TGCGCCAGCAGCCAAACCCAAGGTACAGGGGGCGATCAGCCCCAGCATTTT; CDR3 protein: CASSQTQGTGGDQPQHF; J gene: TRBJ1-5; V gene: TRBV4-3; clone size: -; D gene: TRBD1
CDR3 DNA: TGTGCCAGCAGCTTAGCCCGGTGGGCAACTAATGAAAAACTGTTTTTT; CDR3 protein: CASSLARWATNEKLFF; J gene: TRBJ1-4; V gene: TRBV7-2; clone size: -; D gene: -
CDR3 DNA: TGTGCCACCTACAGGGGCCAGGGGGACAATGAGCAGTTCTTC; CDR3 protein: CATYRGQGDNEQFF; J gene: TRBJ2-1; V gene: TRBV10-3; clone size: once; D gene: TRBD1
CDR3 DNA: TGTGCCAGCAGTTTCTATCCCGGGGAGCTGTTTTTT; CDR3 protein: CASSFYPGELFF; J gene: TRBJ2-2; V gene: TRBV27; clone size: few; D gene: -
CDR3 DNA: TGCAGTGCTACATATAACAGGTTCACGGCCTACAATGAGCAGTTCTTC; CDR3 protein: CSATYNRFTAYNEQFF; J gene: TRBJ2-1; V gene: TRBV20-1; clone size: -; D gene: -
CDR3 DNA: TGTGCCAGCAGCTTTGATGCTAGCAATCAGCCCCAGCATTTT; CDR3 protein: CASSFDASNQPQHF; J gene: TRBJ1-5; V gene: TRBV7-9; clone size: -; D gene: -
CDR3 DNA: TGTGCCAGCAGTTACGGGCAGGGGGCGAGTGGCTACACCTTC; CDR3 protein: CASSYGQGASGYTF; J gene: TRBJ1-2; V gene: TRBV6-5; clone size: -; D gene: TRBD1
CDR3 DNA: TGCAGCGCCCAGGGACAAAACTATGGCTACACCTTC; CDR3 protein: CSAQGQNYGYTF; J gene: TRBJ1-2; V gene: TRBV29-1; clone size: -; D gene: -
CDR3 DNA: TGTGCCAGTAGTATAGGCGGACAGGGGGGCTACGAGCAGTACTTC; CDR3 protein: CASSIGGQGGYEQYF; J gene: TRBJ2-7; V gene: TRBV19; clone size: -; D gene: TRBD1
CDR3 DNA: TGTGCCAGCAGTACCTACCGGGACAGGTCGGCGGGGACCCCCTACAATGAGCAGTTCTTC; CDR3 protein: CASSTYRDRSAGTPYNEQFF; J gene: TRBJ2-1; V gene: TRBV7-6; clone size: many; D gene: TRBD1
CDR3 DNA: TGCGCCAGCAGCTCCAACGGGCGGACTGAAGCTTTCTTT; CDR3 protein: CASSSNGRTEAFF; J gene: TRBJ1-1; V gene: TRBV5-1; clone size: -; D gene: -
CDR3 DNA: TGTGCCAGCAGCACTTGGAGGGGGGACAGGGGAGTCACTGAAGCTTTCTTT; CDR3 protein: CASSTWRGDRGVTEAFF; J gene: TRBJ1-1; V gene: TRBV5-6; clone size: few; D gene: TRBD1
CDR3 DNA: TGCGCCAGCAGCCAAGATAGTAGCGGGGGGCCATTAAACATTCAGTACTTC; CDR3 protein: CASSQDSSGGPLNIQYF; J gene: TRBJ2-4; V gene: TRBV4-3; clone size: -; D gene: TRBD2
CDR3 DNA: TGTGCCAGCAGTTGGACAGGTCCCTACAATGAGCAGTTCTTC; CDR3 protein: CASSWTGPYNEQFF; J gene: TRBJ2-1; V gene: TRBV6-6; clone size: -; D gene: TRBD1
CDR3 DNA: TGTGCCATCCCGGGACAGGGGCCTGGGGAGCAGTACTTC; CDR3 protein: CAIPGQGPGEQYF; J gene: TRBJ2-7; V gene: TRBV2; clone size: -; D gene: TRBD1
CDR3 DNA: TGTGCCAGCAGCACCGGGACAGACATCTCCTACGAGCAGTACTTC; CDR3 protein: CASSTGTDISYEQYF; J gene: TRBJ2-7; V gene: TRBV5-4; clone size: -; D gene: TRBD1
CDR3 DNA: TGTGCCAGCTCACCATCTAGGGCCAACACCGGGGAGCTGTTTTTT; CDR3 protein: CASSPSRANTGELFF; J gene: TRBJ2-2; V gene: TRBV18; clone size: -; D gene: -
CDR3 DNA: TGTGCCAGCAGCTTAGTTCCGACCTCTGGAAACACCATATATTTT; CDR3 protein: CASSLVPTSGNTIYF; J gene: TRBJ1-3; V gene: TRBV7-9; clone size: -; D gene: -
CDR3 DNA: TGTGCCAGCAGCTTAGGCCCCGCGGAGGTTAATGAGCAGTTCTTC; CDR3 protein: CASSLGPAEVNEQFF; J gene: TRBJ2-1; V gene: TRBV7-6; clone size: many; D gene: -
CDR3 DNA: TGTGCCAGCAGTTTAGCCCCTTTGGACGAGGGAGCTTTCTTT; CDR3 protein: CASSLAPLDEGAFF; J gene: TRBJ1-1; V gene: TRBV12-3/TRBV12-4; clone size: few; D gene: -
CDR3 DNA: TGCGCCAGCAGCCAAGGTTTAGGGTATACTGAAGCTTTCTTT; CDR3 protein: CASSQGLGYTEAFF; J gene: TRBJ1-1; V gene: TRBV4-3; clone size: -; D gene: -
CDR3 DNA: TGCGCCAGCAGCCAAGATCTGGCCACTTCCACAGATACGCAGTATTTT; CDR3 protein: CASSQDLATSTDTQYF; J gene: TRBJ2-3; V gene: TRBV4-1; clone size: -; D gene: -
CDR3 DNA: TGTGCCAGCACCCCCATGGGGGGCGCAAGTTTAGCTGAAGCTTTCTTT; CDR3 protein: CASTPMGGASLAEAFF; J gene: TRBJ1-1; V gene: TRBV6-1; clone size: few; D gene: -
CDR3 DNA: TGTGCCAGCAGCTTGGTTTTCCGGAACTACAATGAGCAGTTCTTC; CDR3 protein: CASSLVFRNYNEQFF; J gene: TRBJ2-1; V gene: TRBV5-4; clone size: few; D gene: -
CDR3 DNA: TGTGCCAGCAGTGAGGACAGGGCCAGCCAAGAGACCCAGTACTTC; CDR3 protein: CASSEDRASQETQYF; J gene: TRBJ2-5; V gene: TRBV28; clone size: many; D gene: TRBD1
CDR3 DNA: TGTGCCAGCAGTAAACCAGACGGAGGATACAATGAGCAGTTCTTC; CDR3 protein: CASSKPDGGYNEQFF; J gene: TRBJ2-1; V gene: TRBV12-3/TRBV12-4; clone size: few; D gene: -
CDR3 DNA: TGTGCCAGCAGTGAAACAGGGGGCCTTTTGAACAATGAGCAGTTCTTC; CDR3 protein: CASSETGGLLNNEQFF; J gene: TRBJ2-1; V gene: TRBV6-1; clone size: -; D gene: TRBD1
CDR3 DNA: TGTGCCAGCAGCTTAAGGGCGGGGGGGCCGGGCAATGAGCAGTTCTTC; CDR3 protein: CASSLRAGGPGNEQFF; J gene: TRBJ2-1; V gene: TRBV7-6; clone size: few; D gene: TRBD2
CDR3 DNA: TGTGCCAGCACCCCGACGGGTATATTCACAGATACGCAGTATTTT; CDR3 protein: CASTPTGIFTDTQYF; J gene: TRBJ2-3; V gene: TRBV6-1; clone size: few; D gene: -
CDR3 DNA: TGTGCCAGCAGCTTGGTGCAATTGGAGCAGTTCTTC; CDR3 protein: CASSLVQLEQFF; J gene: TRBJ2-1; V gene: TRBV5-6; clone size: -; D gene: -
CDR3 DNA: TGTGCCATCAGTGTTACCAGGGACGACTCCTACGAGCAGTACTTC; CDR3 protein: CAISVTRDDSYEQYF; J gene: TRBJ2-7; V gene: TRBV10-3; clone size: many; D gene: -
CDR3 DNA: TGTGCCAGCAGCCCCCAAGCCCGAACCTACGAGCAGTACTTC; CDR3 protein: CASSPQARTYEQYF; J gene: TRBJ2-7; V gene: TRBV7-2; clone size: many; D gene: -
CDR3 DNA: TGTGCCAGCAGTTTCTTTGGGAACGTGAAGACTCCCTCCAGGCAGTACTTC; CDR3 protein: CASSFFGNVKTPSRQYF; J gene: TRBJ2-7; V gene: TRBV12-3/TRBV12-4; clone size: -; D gene: -
CDR3 DNA: TGTGCCAGCAGGGTAAACACCGGGGAGCTGTTTTTT; CDR3 protein: CASRVNTGELFF; J gene: TRBJ2-2; V gene: TRBV6-6; clone size: -; D gene: -
CDR3 DNA: TGTGCCAGCAGCACGCTCGGGGGGGCTGACTACAATGAGCAGTTCTTC; CDR3 protein: CASSTLGGADYNEQFF; J gene: TRBJ2-1; V gene: TRBV3-1; clone size: many; D gene: TRBD2
CDR3 DNA: TGCGCCAGCAGCCAGGAGACAGTGCACGGCACAGATACGCAGTATTTT; CDR3 protein: CASSQETVHGTDTQYF; J gene: TRBJ2-3; V gene: TRBV4-1; clone size: -; D gene: -
CDR3 DNA: TGTGCCAGCAGCGTACGGGGGACAGACAATCAGCCCCAGCATTTT; CDR3 protein: CASSVRGTDNQPQHF; J gene: TRBJ1-5; V gene: TRBV7-4; clone size: -; D gene: TRBD1
CDR3 DNA: TGTGCCAGCAGTTACTCGCGCACAAATCAGCCCCAGCATTTT; CDR3 protein: CASSYSRTNQPQHF; J gene: TRBJ1-5; V gene: TRBV6-5; clone size: few; D gene: -
CDR3 DNA: TGCGCCAGCAGCCCCGACAGGGGGCTGGGGTCACCCCTCCACTTT; CDR3 protein: CASSPDRGLGSPLHF; J gene: TRBJ1-6; V gene: TRBV5-1; clone size: few; D gene: TRBD1
CDR3 DNA: TGTGCCAGCAGCTTAGCAGGGGAGAATTCACCCCTCCACTTT; CDR3 protein: CASSLAGENSPLHF; J gene: TRBJ1-6; V gene: TRBV11-3; clone size: -; D gene: -
CDR3 DNA: TGTGCCAGCAGTTTGCCCGGGAATGTGGGCGAGCAGTACTTC; CDR3 protein: CASSLPGNVGEQYF; J gene: TRBJ2-7; V gene: TRBV12-3/TRBV12-4; clone size: few; D gene: -
CDR3 DNA: TGCAGCGTGTACAGCCCGCAAGGCTACGAGCAGTACTTC; CDR3 protein: CSVYSPQGYEQYF; J gene: TRBJ2-7; V gene: TRBV29-1; clone size: once; D gene: -
CDR3 DNA: TGTGCCAGTAGTATCTACAGCCGGAACAATCAGCCCCAGCATTTT; CDR3 protein: CASSIYSRNNQPQHF; J gene: TRBJ1-5; V gene: TRBV19; clone size: -; D gene: -
CDR3 DNA: TGTGCCAGCAGCTTAGCCCCCCCCGCGAGGGACGCAGATACGCAGTATTTT; CDR3 protein: CASSLAPPARDADTQYF; J gene: TRBJ2-3; V gene: TRBV7-9; clone size: -; D gene: -
CDR3 DNA: TGTGCCAGCAGTGAATGGGGGGGGAGGTCCCCCTACAATGAGCAGTTCTTC; CDR3 protein: CASSEWGGRSPYNEQFF; J gene: TRBJ2-1; V gene: TRBV6-1; clone size: few; D gene: TRBD2
CDR3 DNA: TGCAGTGCTAGAATGGGGGTTAAAGAGCAGTACTTC; CDR3 protein: CSARMGVKEQYF; J gene: TRBJ2-7; V gene: TRBV20-1; clone size: -; D gene: -
CDR3 DNA: TGTGCCAGCAGTCTAGATAGGGGGACGAACACCGGGGAGCTGTTTTTT; CDR3 protein: CASSLDRGTNTGELFF; J gene: TRBJ2-2; V gene: TRBV27; clone size: -; D gene: -